This T cell receptor (beta chain) was profiled in a study of cytomegalovirus exposure and HLA in healthy donors. Study-level results: Researchers reported that a few CMV-associated chains were confirmed in vitro as CMV antigen-specific. The study labeled 150 to 200 TCR beta chains cytomegalovirus-associated.

This clone was counted only a few times. Its antigen is as yet unknown. With V trimmed by 5 bases and J by 4 bases, 0 bases remained unmatched. The CDR3 is 14 residues long. Germline V gene sequence: CDR1 MNHEY, CDR2 SVGAGI. The table came from immunoSEQ multiplex PCR; TCRdb's copy has only in-frame clones and leaves some out. Among some 40,000 clones listed, over 80% were seen once. The sample was PBMCs. V gene TRBV6-5 combines with J gene TRBJ2-3, with TRBD2 identical over 13 bases. This sequence was found in a man aged 18 to 30 in good health and CMV-seronegative. In DNA, the CDR3 is TGTGCCAGCAGTGGACTAGCGGGAGCAGATACGCAGTATTTT. It codes for CASSGLAGADTQYF.